The present entry profiles one TCR beta chain with its context. V lost 5 bases to trimming and J lost 1 base; unmatched junction nucleotides: 6. CDR3 length: 16 amino acids. The germline CDR1 and CDR2 sequences are MNHEY and SMNVEV (reference sequence). The table came from immunoSEQ multiplex PCR; TCRdb's copy has only in-frame clones and leaves some out. The sample includes 250,000 or so clones, around nine tenths seen only once; the top ten take under 3%. The data are from a study of blood T cell repertoires in COVID-19. Whole-study context: The United States, Italy and Spain were the sources of the acute and convalescent COVID-19 samples. PBMCs, B-cell-depleted T cells, or T cells provided the cDNA or gDNA that made up the material.

The participants were between 18 and 89 years old and came from about two dozen US areas. Symptom resolution, clearance, or two negative PCRs marked donors in Cohort 3 as recovered. The receptor's source is a woman aged 18-29 years who had recovered from COVID-19. This sequence joins TRBV27 and TRBJ2-4; 9 bases fit TRBD1. The sequenced material came from PBMCs or T cells enriched from blood (not recorded which). CDR3 DNA: TGTGCCAGCAGTCTATTGACAGGGGGGGCCAAAAACATTCAGTACTTC. This codes for CASSLLTGGAKNIQYF.